The 8 T cell receptor beta chains below come from one sample, sequenced in a study of monozygotic twins with inflammatory bowel disease. After re-calling the 5' RACE reads, TCRdb lists one entry per CDR3 protein, DNA absent. Here the sample table reports 350,000 to 500,000 distinct CDR3 sequences. Sample: blood. These receptors were obtained from a human donor with ulcerative colitis or Crohn's disease, or a healthy co-twin of an affected twin (not recorded which).

The chain employs TRBV4-1 and TRBJ2-7; TCRdb calls TRBD2, which cannot be checked without DNA. Germline V gives CDR1 MGHRA, CDR2 YSYEKL. The CDR3 loop spans 16 amino acids. The CDR3 region is CASSQEGSGYTYEQYF.

V is TRBV7-9 and J is TRBJ2-3. The CDR3 totals 13 residues. Germline-derived CDR1 and CDR2 are SEHNR and FQNEAQ (reference sequence). This chain's CDR3 is CASSFPHTDTQYF. Full variable domain (rest looked up from reference TRBV7-9 and TRBJ2-3): DTGVSQNPRHKITKRGQNVTFRCDPISEHNRLYWYRQTLGQGPEFLTYFQNEAQLEKSRLLSDRFSAERPKGSFSTLEIQRTEQGDSAMYLCASSFPHTDTQYFGPGTRLTVL.

The chain combines TRBV19 with TRBJ1-1. The germline V gene has CDR1 LNHDA and CDR2 SQIVND (reference sequence). The CDR3 runs to 13 residues. This CDR3 reads CASSVRVALEAFF.

The genes are TRBV10-3 and TRBJ1-5; TCRdb lists TRBD1, though no DNA is available to test this call. CDR1 and CDR2 (germline): ENHRY, SYGVKD. This CDR3 region has 16 residues. The CDR3 spells CAISDQAPGGNQPQHF.

The chain employs TRBV5-1 and TRBJ1-6; TCRdb's D call of TRBD1 is untestable without DNA. Looked up from germline, CDR1 is SGHRS and CDR2 is YFSETQ. There are 16 residues in the CDR3. The CDR3 is CASSLPLDRGNSPLHF.

V gene TRBV20-1 combines with J gene TRBJ2-1; TCRdb designates TRBD2, a call that cannot be tested without DNA. CDR3 length: 15 amino acids. The germline gives CDR1 DFQATT, CDR2 SNEGSKA (reference sequence). This CDR3 reads CSASEASGRANEQFF.

The chain recombines TRBV19 with TRBJ1-5; there is no DNA to check the TCRdb D call of TRBD1. The V gene's germline CDR1 is LNHDA and CDR2 SQIVND (reference sequence). This CDR3 contains 16 residues. CDR3 loop: CASSIRRQVVNQPQHF.

The rearrangement joins TRBV10-3 to TRBJ2-7; the D gene TCRdb calls, TRBD2, cannot be checked with no DNA. The length of the CDR3 is 15 residues. Germline loops: CDR1 ENHRY, CDR2 SYGVKD. CDR3 residues: CAISDFIASTYEQYF.